Below are 13 T cell receptor beta chains sequenced from a single sample in a study of OX40 agonist ivuxolimab in advanced cancers. Profiling relied on immunoSEQ multiplex PCR, and the TCRdb table lists in-frame clones only, not all of them. The top ten hold roughly 0.66% of the sample, which has fewer than 75,000 clones, about 88% seen once. The sample consisted of CD4+ or CD8+ T cells sorted from blood, taken in a trial of the OX40 agonist ivuxolimab. The source of these receptors is an adult with an advanced solid tumor such as melanoma, head and neck, liver or kidney cancer.

This chain uses TRBV27 with TRBJ2-1; 9 bases are a match to TRBD2. Trimming took 6 bases from V and 8 from J; bases not matched to a gene: 11. This CDR3 region has 15 residues. The germline V gene encodes CDR1 MNHEY and CDR2 SMNVEV (reference sequence). CDR3 in amino acids: CASSLSSGRWDEQFF. Written as DNA, the CDR3 is TGTGCCAGCAGCCTTTCCAGCGGGAGGTGGGATGAGCAGTTCTTC.

V and J are TRBV2 and TRBJ2-1; TRBD1 agrees at 10 bases. Trimming at V came to 8 bases and at J to 7 bases, leaving 11 bases not matched to a gene. The CDR3 consists of 15 residues. Germline V gene data show CDR1 as SNHLY and CDR2 as FYNNEI. The CDR3 reads CASGKFSGQGNEQFF. The CDR3 DNA sequence: TGTGCCAGCGGGAAATTTTCGGGACAGGGGAATGAGCAGTTCTTC.

DNA of the CDR3: TGTGCCAGCAGCTTAAGGGAGCTAGCACACAATGAGCAGTTCTTC. As protein: CASSLRELAHNEQFF. The J gene is TRBJ2-1, the V gene TRBV7-9; tentative D call: TRBD2 (5 bases). The V gene's germline CDR1 is SEHNR and CDR2 FQNEAQ (reference sequence). The CDR3 contains 15 residues. V was trimmed by 2 bases and J by 5 bases, leaving 13 bases between them. The whole variable domain, remainder taken from reference TRBV7-9 and TRBJ2-1, is DTGVSQNPRHKITKRGQNVTFRCDPISEHNRLYWYRQTLGQGPEFLTYFQNEAQLEKSRLLSDRFSAERPKGSFSTLEIQRTEQGDSAMYLCASSLRELAHNEQFFGPGTRLTVL.

The chain recombines TRBV19 with TRBJ1-1; D perhaps matches TRBD1 (5 bases). Trimming cost V 3 bases and J 4 bases, with 24 bases left between them. The CDR3 sequence is 18 residues long. Germline-derived CDR1 and CDR2 are LNHDA and SQIVND (reference sequence). The CDR3 loop is CASSISRGTGTPGTEAFF. The CDR3 bases are TGTGCCAGTAGTATTTCGAGAGGGACTGGGACTCCAGGCACTGAAGCTTTCTTT.

This clone was picked up one time. The J gene is TRBJ2-3, the V gene TRBV21-1; the table's TRBD2 call for D was not verified on the DNA. TRBV21-1 is classified as a pseudogene. This CDR3 spans 18 amino acids. CDR3 region: CASSKVPRLAGCTDTQYF. The CDR3 region has the DNA TGTGCCAGCAGCAAAGTACCTCGACTAGCGGGATGCACAGATACGCAGTATTTT.

The chain links TRBV6-1 to TRBJ1-5; 11 bases match TRBD1. Germline CDR1 is MNHNS and CDR2 is SASEGT. The trim removed 3 bases at V and 7 bases at J, leaving 5 bases unmatched. The CDR3 extends over 15 amino acids. CDR3 sequence: CASSEDRGLWQPQHF. DNA of the CDR3: TGTGCCAGCAGTGAGGACAGGGGGCTCTGGCAGCCCCAGCATTTT.

This rearrangement joins TRBV7-6 to TRBJ2-7, with TRBD2 matching 8 bases. V lost 1 base to trimming and J lost 3 bases; unmatched junction nucleotides: 5. Germline V gene lookup returns CDR1 SGHVS and CDR2 FNYEAQ. CDR3 length: 15 amino acids. The CDR3 sequence: CASSLDHREGYEQYF. In DNA, the CDR3 is TGTGCCAGCAGCTTAGACCACCGGGAGGGCTACGAGCAGTACTTC.

V gene TRBV29-1 combines with J gene TRBJ2-3, with 9 nucleotides matching TRBD1. The junction had 4 bases not matched to a gene; V was cut back by 6 bases and J by 3 bases. The CDR3 is 13 amino acids. Per the germline V gene, CDR1 is SQVTM and CDR2 is ANQGSEA. This chain's CDR3 is CSVTGGWTDTQYF. CDR3 bases: TGCAGCGTAACAGGGGGCTGGACAGATACGCAGTATTTT.

This clone was counted a few times. The V call is TRBV2, the J call TRBJ2-1; TRBD2 agrees at 9 bases. The CDR3 consists of 15 residues. CDR1 is SNHLY and CDR2 is FYNNEI in the germline V gene. The V segment lost 5 bases and the J segment 5 bases; nucleotides outside the gene matches: 7. DNA of the CDR3: TGTGCCAGCAGTTACACTAGCGGGTCCAACAATGAGCAGTTCTTC. Translated, it gives CASSYTSGSNNEQFF.

This clone was found once. V gene TRBV30 combines with J gene TRBJ1-5; unclear D gene. CDR3 length: 14 amino acids. Trimming cost V 4 bases and J 10 bases, with 20 bases left between them. Germline CDR1 and CDR2: GTSNPN and SVGIG (reference sequence). The CDR3 coding sequence is TGTGCCTGGACCTCAACGGGTCTCGTTCGTCCCCAGCATTTT. It codes for CAWTSTGLVRPQHF. The full variable domain, rest sourced from reference TRBV30 and TRBJ1-5, is SQTIHQWPATLVQPVGSPLSLECTVEGTSNPNLYWYRQAAGRGLQLLFYSVGIGQISSEVPQNLSASRPQDRQFILSSKKLLLSDSGFYLCAWTSTGLVRPQHFGDGTRLSIL.

The chain combines TRBV19 with TRBJ2-6; D is ambiguous. V was cut by 6 bases and J by 4 bases, with 7 bases left in between. The germline CDR1 and CDR2 sequences are LNHDA and SQIVND (reference sequence). The CDR3 is 13 residues long. The CDR3 loop reads CASSPVGANVLTF. CDR3 coding DNA: TGTGCCAGTAGCCCCGTGGGGGCCAACGTCCTGACTTTC.

The genes are TRBV7-3 and TRBJ1-1; D unresolved. Germline CDR1 SGHTA, CDR2 FQGTGA. Between the trimmed V and J ends, which lost 1 base and 1 base, there was a span of 10 bases. The CDR3 loop spans 15 amino acids. The CDR3 bases are TGTGCCAGCAGCTTAAACGTTGTGGGGAACACTGAAGCTTTCTTT. Translation: CASSLNVVGNTEAFF.

The genes are TRBV5-1 and TRBJ2-1, with 7 bases that match TRBD1. This CDR3 spans 15 amino acids. The V and J ends lost 4 bases and 6 bases, in that order; junction bases with no gene match: 10. Germline loops: CDR1 SGHRS, CDR2 YFSETQ. The CDR3 region is CASSPHPDRANEQFF. The CDR3, as DNA: TGCGCCAGCAGCCCGCACCCAGACAGGGCCAATGAGCAGTTCTTC.